Listed below are T cell receptor beta chains from one sample, sequenced in a study of cytomegalovirus exposure and HLA in healthy donors. TCRdb's table, derived via immunoSEQ multiplex PCR, lists solely in-frame clones and lacks some. The data hold 83,000 or so clones, with about four fifths observed a single time. Sequenced sample: PBMCs. These receptors came from a woman aged 40-49 years in good health and CMV-seropositive. Each CDR3 is given with its conserved first and last residue.

>TRBJ1-1|TRBV19|16
CASSPDRGRLLAEAFF
>TRBJ2-7|TRBV7-6|15
CASSQSSAGGNEQYF
>TRBJ2-1|TRBV7-2|15
CASNSGQGAYNEQFF
>TRBJ1-1|TRBV7-2|17
CASSLSLAASINTEAFF
>TRBJ1-2|TRBV30|12
CAWSQEETSDTF
>TRBJ2-7|TRBV4-2|17
CASSPGTSGQGSYEQYF
>TRBJ2-7|TRBV4-2|15
CASSPGLAGGGEQYF
>TRBJ2-1|TRBV6-5|15
CASSYSPRGYNEQFF
>TRBJ1-1|TRBV18|15
CASSPRTGANTEAFF
>TRBJ2-1|TRBV9|15
CASSVAGDYYNEQFF
>TRBJ1-1|TRBV7-8|13
CASSSNPDRPAFF
>TRBJ2-5|TRBV7-2|14
CASSPAGRGETQYF
>TRBJ2-4|TRBV7-9|14
CASSSDRGRHIQYF
>TRBJ2-5|TRBV7-9|13
CASSSQGGETQYF
>TRBJ1-4|TRBV6-5|14
CASTTGGAREKLFF
>TRBJ1-1|TRBV5-1|17
CASSPRTTGWESTEAFF
>TRBJ2-1|TRBV5-1|14
CASSLKTGYNEQFF
>TRBJ2-1|TRBV30|19
CACSSQLAGVSLTYNEQFF
>TRBJ2-7|TRBV7-2|15
CASSNLRQASYEQYF
>TRBJ1-2|TRBV28|15
CASSFGGGGSYGYTF
>TRBJ2-7|TRBV6-1|13
CASIGQGPYEQYF
>TRBJ2-3|TRBV19|14
CASSSTPYTDTQYF
>TRBJ1-6|TRBV5-6|18
CASSLEGTGRAGGSPLHF
>TRBJ2-3|TRBV28|18
CASSSPQDRGLSRDTQYF
>TRBJ1-2|TRBV19|15
CASSMVDTPFYGHTF
>TRBJ1-6|TRBV5-1|15
CASSPTGAPGSPLHF
>TRBJ1-4|TRBV19|13
CASSWGVNEKLFF
>TRBJ1-5|TRBV18|14
CASSLTGGDQPQHF
>TRBJ2-5|TRBV7-9|16
CSSSVLGQGARETQYF
>TRBJ1-5|TRBV19|13
CASSPYSNQPQHF
>TRBJ2-7|TRBV28|13
CASSLVTGDEQYF
>TRBJ2-1|TRBV9|17
CASSPQAGGQIYNEQFF
>TRBJ1-1|TRBV11-2|13
CASSLTGNTEAFF
>TRBJ1-1|TRBV18|15
CASSPRRDRNTEAFF
>TRBJ1-1|TRBV5-1|14
CASTDRATFTEAFF
>TRBJ2-2|TRBV7-7|16
CASSTRTGGDTGELFF
>TRBJ2-1|TRBV5-1|12
CASSLAGLEQFF
>TRBJ2-3|TRBV5-1|14
CASRLSQPTDTQYF
>TRBJ2-7|TRBV27|15
CASSRGRRMEYEQYF
>TRBJ1-5|TRBV6-5|13
CASSFRGRQPQHF
>TRBJ1-1|TRBV4-3|17
CASSQDQPSTMNTEAFF
>TRBJ2-7|TRBV11-2|16
CASSSETGGLTVEQYF
>TRBJ2-5|TRBV23-1|17
CASSQSSRDRYQETQYF
>TRBJ1-5|TRBV10-3|16
CAISDPRQGGMQPQHF
>TRBJ1-2|TRBV28|14
CASIPYRVDYGYTF